The entry that follows covers one T cell receptor (beta chain) sequence. Its cognate antigen is unknown. Germline-derived CDR1 and CDR2 are LNHDA and SQIVND (reference sequence). V dropped 4 bases and J dropped 3; count of bases not matched to a gene: 15. This CDR3 comprises 19 residues. The record originates from a study of cytomegalovirus exposure and HLA in healthy donors. Study-level points and caveats: What TCR beta sequences reportedly achieved was accurate prediction of HLA-A and HLA-B alleles in most subjects. Productive rates of about 87% or about 30% were seen for most TCR beta V segments in an earlier analysis. TCR beta V- and J-gene trimming, according to a later analysis, was linked to a missense DCLRE1C variant.

13 Jbeta primers and 60 Vbeta primers were used for the PCR. In the original analysis: Later, an analysis found some 80 million unique TCR beta chains, and about 9.9 million of these were shared. TCRdb's table, derived via immunoSEQ multiplex PCR, lists solely in-frame clones and lacks some. For V, J and clone size, that table is used; D and trimming come from the DNA. There are 95,000 to 150,000 clones in the sample; approximately 65% occur only once, and more than 1.5% lies in the top ten. Sequencing was done on a sample of PBMCs. The TCR was taken from a man younger than 30 in good health and CMV-seronegative. V and J are TRBV19 and TRBJ1-4; 9 bases fit TRBD1. CDR3 loop: CASSRLTGGAGRSNEKLFF. In DNA form, the CDR3 reads TGTGCCAGTAGTAGACTCACAGGGGGCGCAGGTAGATCTAATGAAAAACTGTTTTTT.